The 21 T cell receptor beta chains listed next were all sequenced from one sample in a study of blood T cell repertoires in COVID-19. The repertoire was sequenced with immunoSEQ multiplex PCR; TCRdb's copy has only in-frame clones and lacks some. The data contain roughly 160,000 clones, more than 75% of them singletons. The sample consisted of peripheral blood. The receptors stem from a man younger than 30 with acute or convalescent COVID-19.

This chain uses TRBV5-6 with TRBJ2-7; D not resolved. This CDR3 spans 14 amino acids. Trimming took off 4 bases at V and 5 bases at J, with 16 bases between the two ends. The germline CDR1 and CDR2 sequences are SGHDT and YYEEEE. CDR3 sequence: CASSRQQVRHEQYF. In nucleotides, the CDR3 is TGTGCCAGCAGCCGTCAGCAGGTACGGCACGAGCAGTACTTC. The full variable domain, with the rest looked up from reference TRBV5-6 and TRBJ2-7, is DAGVTQSPTHLIKTRGQQVTLRCSPKSGHDTVSWYQQALGQGPQFIFQYYEEEERQRGNFPDRFSGHQFPNYSSELNVNALLLGDSALYLCASSRQQVRHEQYFGPGTRLTVT.

The chain uses TRBV30 and TRBJ1-4; D is ambiguous. V was shortened by 0 bases and J by 5 bases, with 10 bases between the two germline ends. CDR1 is GTSNPN and CDR2 is SVGIG in the germline V gene (reference sequence). The CDR3 consists of 14 residues. The CDR3 DNA follows: TGTGCCTGGAGTGTTAACGGACTGAATGAAAAACTGTTTTTT. As protein: CAWSVNGLNEKLFF.

The rearrangement uses TRBV11-2 and TRBJ2-5; TRBD1 aligns across 11 bases. Trimming removed 1 base from V and 3 bases from J; junction bases left unmatched: 1. The CDR3 has 15 amino acids. CDR1 is SGHAT and CDR2 is FQNNGV in the germline V gene. The CDR3: CASSLGTGGEETQYF. CDR3 DNA: TGTGCCAGCAGCTTAGGGACAGGGGGCGAAGAGACCCAGTACTTC.

The V call is TRBV10-3, the J call TRBJ1-6, with TRBD1 identical over 8 bases. This CDR3 contains 15 residues. Germline trimming cut 4 bases from V and 6 bases from J; bases unmatched to any gene: 5. Germline lookup yields CDR1 ENHRY and CDR2 SYGVKD. The CDR3 nucleotides read TGTGCCATCAGTGTGGACAGGGTGAGTAATTCACCCCTCCACTTT. This translates into CAISVDRVSNSPLHF.

This sequence joins TRBV4-1 and TRBJ1-6; 7 bases map to TRBD1. The CDR3 covers 19 residues. Germline assignment: CDR1 MGHRA and CDR2 YSYEKL. Germline trimming cut 0 bases from V and 7 bases from J; bases unmatched to any gene: 15. The CDR3 reads CASSQDPSARQGENSPLHF. DNA for the CDR3: TGCGCCAGCAGCCAAGATCCCTCGGCGCGACAGGGAGAAAATTCACCCCTCCACTTT.

This clone has just a few counts. V usage is TRBV6-5 and J usage is TRBJ1-2; 7 bases are shared with TRBD1. The V gene end was trimmed by 11 bases and the J gene end by 4 bases; junction bases not matched to a gene: 10. This CDR3 has 13 amino acids. Per germline, CDR1 MNHEY and CDR2 SVGAGI. CDR3 loop: CAGRQGLAYGYTF. CDR3 nucleotides: TGTGCCGGTAGACAGGGTCTTGCCTATGGCTACACCTTC.

V gene TRBV2 combines with J gene TRBJ1-6; possibly TRBD1 for D (6 bases). The CDR3 has 14 residues. Germline V gives CDR1 SNHLY, CDR2 FYNNEI. Trimming pared 4 bases from V and 3 bases from J, leaving 7 bases between. The CDR3 sequence: CASSGTVYNSPLHF. DNA for the CDR3: TGTGCCAGCAGTGGGACAGTCTATAATTCACCCCTCCACTTT.

This chain links TRBV5-1 with TRBJ2-3; TRBD2 matches at 7 bases. With V trimmed by 4 bases and J by 0 bases, 2 bases remained unmatched. Germline-derived CDR1 and CDR2 are SGHRS and YFSETQ. CDR3 length equals 14 residues. CDR3 protein: CASSGGVSTDTQYF. DNA of the CDR3: TGCGCCAGCAGCGGGGGGGTTAGCACAGATACGCAGTATTTT.

The genes are TRBV7-9 and TRBJ2-7; maybe TRBD1 (5 bases). The CDR3 totals 14 residues. Between the trimmed V and J ends, which lost 1 base and 1 base, there was a span of 8 bases. The germline CDR1 and CDR2 sequences are SEHNR and FQNEAQ (reference sequence). CDR3 nucleotides: TGTGCCAGCAGCTTAGACAGGACGTCCTACGAGCAGTACTTC. Translating gives CASSLDRTSYEQYF.

This chain uses TRBV6-5 with TRBJ2-5; 7 positions match TRBD1. The germline CDR1 and CDR2 sequences are MNHEY and SVGAGI. The CDR3 sequence is 14 residues long. The V segment lost 5 bases and the J segment 3 bases; nucleotides outside the gene matches: 6. The DNA of the CDR3 is TGTGCCAGCAGTAGGGACAGAGGGAAAGAGACCCAGTACTTC. This sequence encodes CASSRDRGKETQYF.

The rearrangement links TRBV19 to TRBJ1-4; D unresolved. This CDR3 is 17 amino acids long. CDR1 is LNHDA, CDR2 SQIVND, per germline (reference sequence). Deletions cut 3 bases from V and 0 bases from J, with 14 bases between. The CDR3 region is CASSIYLIVATNEKLFF. CDR3 DNA sequence: TGTGCCAGTAGTATTTATCTTATTGTAGCAACTAATGAAAAACTGTTTTTT.

The chain has TRBV7-7 and TRBJ2-7, with TRBD2 matching over 12 bases. This CDR3 spans 15 amino acids. Germline assignment: CDR1 SSHAT and CDR2 FNYEAQ (reference sequence). V trimming: 4 bases; J trimming: 2 bases; junction bases outside the gene matches: 3. The CDR3 spells CASSSLAGGPYEQYF. The CDR3 region has the DNA TGTGCCAGCAGCTCCCTAGCGGGAGGGCCCTACGAGCAGTACTTC.

This chain connects TRBV7-9 to TRBJ1-2; D is possibly TRBD1 (6 bases). CDR1 and CDR2 (germline): SEHNR, FQNEAQ (reference sequence). V shed 4 bases and J shed 3 bases, with 18 bases lying between them. The CDR3 totals 16 residues. The CDR3 protein is CASSSAGGQGYYGYTF. The CDR3 bases are TGTGCCAGCAGCTCGGCCGGGGGGCAGGGGTACTATGGCTACACCTTC.

This chain connects TRBV5-6 to TRBJ2-4; perhaps TRBD1 as D (6 bases). CDR1 and CDR2 from the germline V gene are SGHDT and YYEEEE. The CDR3 is made up of 15 amino acids. V was trimmed by 3 bases and J by 3 bases, leaving 13 bases between them. CDR3 DNA: TGTGCCAGCAGCTACGGGACATGGGTCAAAAACATTCAGTACTTC. This encodes CASSYGTWVKNIQYF.

The V gene is TRBV3-1 (or the pseudogene TRBV3-2), the J gene TRBJ2-7; D uncertain. The V end lost 0 bases, the J end lost 4 bases, and 4 bases lay between the germline ends. Germline assignment: CDR1 LGHDT and CDR2 YNNKEL (reference sequence). This CDR3 spans 12 amino acids. Here the CDR3 reads CASSQDGYEQYF. In DNA, the CDR3 is TGTGCCAGCAGCCAAGACGGGTACGAGCAGTACTTC.

This clone appeared once. This sequence joins TRBV5-4 and TRBJ2-5, with D hard to call. Germline V gives CDR1 SGHNT, CDR2 YYREEE (reference sequence). The CDR3 totals 14 residues. Trimming cost V 0 bases and J 1 base, with 7 bases left between them. The DNA of the CDR3 is TGTGCCAGCAGCTTGGGGCGGTTCCAAGAGACCCAGTACTTC. This codes for CASSLGRFQETQYF.

The chain is built from TRBV30 and TRBJ1-2; 7 nucleotides agree with TRBD1. The germline CDR1 and CDR2 sequences are GTSNPN and SVGIG (reference sequence). V shed 2 bases and J 3 bases; nucleotides not matched to a gene: 15. This CDR3 is 17 amino acids long. CDR3 DNA sequence: TGTGCCTGGAGTATCCAGAAGGGACAGATGACATACTATGGCTACACCTTC. Its translation: CAWSIQKGQMTYYGYTF.

The gene calls are TRBV9 and TRBJ1-1; D is undetermined. This CDR3 has 18 amino acids. V lost 0 bases, J lost 1 base, and 19 bases lay in between. Germline V gene lookup returns CDR1 SGDLS and CDR2 YYNGEE. The CDR3 loop is CASSVAPIASGGNTEAFF. The CDR3 bases are TGTGCCAGCAGCGTAGCCCCTATAGCCTCCGGAGGGAACACTGAAGCTTTCTTT.

The genes are TRBV7-9 and TRBJ1-2, with D possibly being TRBD1 (6 bases). CDR3 length: 13 amino acids. The germline V gene encodes CDR1 SEHNR and CDR2 FQNEAQ (reference sequence). V was cut by 5 bases and J by 5 bases, with 12 bases left in between. CDR3 loop: CASSPGTYYGYTF. The CDR3, as DNA: TGTGCCAGCAGCCCCGGGACATATTATGGCTACACCTTC.

The rearrangement links TRBV5-8 to TRBJ1-3, with no clear D. Germline V gene lookup returns CDR1 SGHTS and CDR2 YDEGEE. Trimming stripped 2 bases from V and 4 bases from J, with 4 bases between. This CDR3 is built from 12 residues. The CDR3 nucleotides read TGTGCCAGCAGCTTATCAGGAAACACCATATATTTT. Its protein is CASSLSGNTIYF.

The V call is TRBV11-2, the J call TRBJ1-6; no firm D call. The CDR3 is made up of 12 amino acids. CDR1 SGHAT and CDR2 FQNNGV come from the germline V gene. V dropped 3 bases and J dropped 7 bases, with 4 bases sitting between them. The CDR3 sequence: CASSFPNSPLHF. The CDR3 DNA reads TGTGCCAGCAGCTTCCCAAATTCACCCCTCCACTTT. The full variable domain, its missing parts supplied by reference TRBV11-2 and TRBJ1-6, is EAGVAQSPRYKIIEKRQSVAFWCNPISGHATLYWYQQILGQGPKLLIQFQNNGVVDDSQLPKDRFSAERLKGVDSTLKIQPAKLEDSAVYLCASSFPNSPLHFGNGTRLTVT.